Reported below is one T cell receptor beta chain. Its specificity is not known. This record belongs to a study of CD8 T cells in ankylosing spondylitis. This CDR3 has 16 amino acids. The germline gives CDR1 SGHVS, CDR2 FNYEAQ. V lost 1 base to trimming and J lost 4 bases; unmatched junction nucleotides: 4. Study results and limitations: Eight highly homologous variants formed a TCR beta motif that appeared characteristic of ankylosing spondylitis blood.

TCRdb fed the 5' RACE reads into MiXCR, producing one record per CDR3 protein. The table has more than 250,000 distinct CDR3 sequences, 7.5% to 9% seen once. Source material: blood, either unsorted or a sorted T cell fraction (not recorded which). V gene TRBV7-6 combines with J gene TRBJ2-1; 10 bases map to TRBD2. This receptor was identified in a male donor with ankylosing spondylitis. The CDR3 DNA follows: TGTGCCAGCAGCTTAGATGTAGCGGGAGGTTACAATGAGCAGTTCTTC. Translation: CASSLDVAGGYNEQFF.